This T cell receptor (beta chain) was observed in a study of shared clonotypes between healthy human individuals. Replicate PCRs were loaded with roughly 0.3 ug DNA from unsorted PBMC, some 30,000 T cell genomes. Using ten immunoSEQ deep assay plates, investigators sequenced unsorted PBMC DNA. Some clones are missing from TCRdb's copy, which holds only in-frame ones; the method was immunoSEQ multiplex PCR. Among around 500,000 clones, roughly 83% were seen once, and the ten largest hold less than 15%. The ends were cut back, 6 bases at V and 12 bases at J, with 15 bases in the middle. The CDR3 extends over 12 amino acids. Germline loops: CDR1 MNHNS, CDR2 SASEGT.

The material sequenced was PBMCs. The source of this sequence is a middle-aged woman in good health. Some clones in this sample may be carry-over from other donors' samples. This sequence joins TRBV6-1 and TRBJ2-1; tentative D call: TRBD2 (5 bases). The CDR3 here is CASSALANRQFF. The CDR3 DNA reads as TGTGCCAGCAGCGCCCTAGCAAATCGGCAGTTCTTC.